Each of the 11 T cell receptor beta chains below was sequenced from the same sample in a study of identical twins. TCRdb reanalysed the 5' RACE reads using MiXCR and keeps one entry per CDR3 protein. Of approximately 1.8 million distinct CDR3 sequences listed, around a third are singletons. The sample comprised cord blood. These receptors all stem from a newborn girl in good health.

The chain recombines TRBV24-1 with TRBJ2-1; no reliable D call. The V and J ends lost 4 bases and 2 bases respectively, with 5 bases between them. The V gene's germline CDR1 is KGHDR and CDR2 SFDVKD. CDR3 length equals 13 residues. In DNA form, the CDR3 reads TGTGCCACCAGTGACATCACCTACAATGAGCAGTTCTTC. It yields the protein CATSDITYNEQFF.

This clonotype has just a few counts. The J gene is TRBJ2-2, the V gene TRBV5-1, with D unresolved. Trimming stripped 1 base from V and 0 bases from J, with 7 bases between. The CDR3 contains 15 residues. CDR1 is SGHRS and CDR2 is YFSETQ in the germline V gene. CDR3 sequence reads: CASSLTAANTGELFF. Written as DNA, the CDR3 is TGCGCCAGCAGCTTGACAGCCGCGAACACCGGGGAGCTGTTTTTT.

The chain recombines TRBV3-1 with TRBJ2-2, with D hard to call. The V gene lost 1 base and the J gene lost 4 bases, with 10 bases spanning the gap. CDR1 and CDR2 (germline): LGHDT, YNNKEL (reference sequence). This CDR3 has 15 residues. The CDR3 loop is CASSQGSRPTGELFF. For the CDR3, the DNA is TGTGCCAGCAGCCAAGGGTCCCGCCCCACCGGGGAGCTGTTTTTT.

A few counts support this clonotype. The rearrangement joins TRBV20-1 to TRBJ2-4; D remains ambiguous. The CDR3 contains 15 residues. Germline CDR1 and CDR2: DFQATT and SNEGSKA (reference sequence). With 4 bases removed from V and 0 bases from J, the gap between germline ends came to 13 bases. The CDR3: CSAKLVSLAKNIQYF. CDR3 DNA: TGCAGTGCTAAGCTAGTGAGTTTAGCCAAAAACATTCAGTACTTC.

This chain connects TRBV5-1 to TRBJ2-3, with D perhaps TRBD2 (5 bases). V gave up 3 bases and J gave up 2 bases, with 13 bases separating them. The CDR3 is made up of 15 amino acids. The V gene's germline CDR1 is SGHRS and CDR2 YFSETQ. DNA of the CDR3: TGCGCCAGCAGCTACCGGGGTAGCACCACAGATACGCAGTATTTT. Translation gives CASSYRGSTTDTQYF.

In its sample, this clonotype was seen a few times. The gene calls are TRBV27 and TRBJ2-7, with 11 bases fitting TRBD1. J lost 3 bases, V lost 2 bases, and 3 bases had no gene match. This CDR3 is built from 15 residues. CDR1 is MNHEY, CDR2 SMNVEV, per germline (reference sequence). Here the CDR3 reads CASSLKGQGDYEQYF. The CDR3 nucleotides are TGTGCCAGCAGTTTAAAGGGACAGGGGGACTACGAGCAGTACTTC.

Many counts were recorded for this clonotype. The chain is built from TRBV9 and TRBJ2-3; possibly TRBD2 for D (5 bases). CDR3 size: 14 residues. The germline CDR1 and CDR2 sequences are SGDLS and YYNGEE. The V and J ends lost 4 bases and 2 bases respectively, with 11 bases between them. CDR3 protein: CASSRGLSTDTQYF. The CDR3 region has the DNA TGTGCCAGCAGCCGCGGGTTGTCCACAGATACGCAGTATTTT.

This sequence joins TRBV7-9 and TRBJ1-2; D is unresolved. Trimming cost V 5 bases and J 7 bases, with 11 bases left between them. This CDR3 is 12 amino acids long. Germline-derived CDR1 and CDR2 are SEHNR and FQNEAQ (reference sequence). DNA of the CDR3: TGTGCCAGCAGCGCAGCAAGGAGTGGCTACACCTTC. Translating gives CASSAARSGYTF.

The CDR3 loop is CSASAGSGSWSYNEQYF. CDR3 DNA: TGCAGTGCTAGCGCTGGTAGCGGGAGCTGGTCCTACAATGAGCAGTACTTC. J is TRBJ2-5 and V is TRBV20-1; TRBD2 matches 9 bases. With 3 bases clipped from V and 11 bases from J, the junction kept 22 bases outside the gene matches. Germline V gene data show CDR1 as DFQATT and CDR2 as SNEGSKA (reference sequence). The CDR3 covers 17 residues.

The chain links TRBV2 to TRBJ2-7; tentative D call: TRBD1 (6 bases). The assigned J gene may be wrong: the sequence end matches TRBJ2-5 better. Germline CDR1 is SNHLY and CDR2 is FYNNEI. This CDR3 has 13 amino acids. In DNA form, the CDR3 reads TGTGCCAGCAACGACAGGCGTTACGAGACCCAGTACTTC. Protein sequence: CASNDRRYETQYF.

The chain couples TRBV20-1 to TRBJ2-7; TRBD2 matches 13 bases. J lost 7 bases, V lost 2 bases, and 14 bases had no gene match. This CDR3 comprises 17 residues. Germline V lookup: CDR1 DFQATT, CDR2 SNEGSKA (reference sequence). The DNA for the CDR3 is TGCAGTGCTAGAAGTTTTGGGACTAGCGGGATAGGAAATGAGCAGTACTTC. This translates into CSARSFGTSGIGNEQYF.